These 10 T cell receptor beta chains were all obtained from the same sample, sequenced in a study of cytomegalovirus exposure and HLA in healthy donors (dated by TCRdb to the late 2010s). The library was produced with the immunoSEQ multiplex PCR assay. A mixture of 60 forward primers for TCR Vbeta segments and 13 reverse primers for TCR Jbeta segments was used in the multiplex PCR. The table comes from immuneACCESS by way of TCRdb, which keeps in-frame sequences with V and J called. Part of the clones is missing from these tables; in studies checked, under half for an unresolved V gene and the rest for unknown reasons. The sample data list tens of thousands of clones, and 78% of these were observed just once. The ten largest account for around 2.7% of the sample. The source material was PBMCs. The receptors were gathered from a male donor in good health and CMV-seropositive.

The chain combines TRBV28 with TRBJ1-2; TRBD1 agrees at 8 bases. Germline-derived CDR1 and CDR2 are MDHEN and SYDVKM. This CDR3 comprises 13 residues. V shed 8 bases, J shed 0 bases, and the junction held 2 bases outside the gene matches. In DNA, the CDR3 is TGTGCCAGCCTACAGGGGGCTAACTATGGCTACACCTTC. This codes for CASLQGANYGYTF.

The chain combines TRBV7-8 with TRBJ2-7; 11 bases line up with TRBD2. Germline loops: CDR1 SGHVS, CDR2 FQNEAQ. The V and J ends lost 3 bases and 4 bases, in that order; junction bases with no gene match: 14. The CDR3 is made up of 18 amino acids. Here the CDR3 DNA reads TGTGCCAGCAGCTTGTCCGACACTAGCGGGAGAAGGATGTACGAGCAGTACTTC. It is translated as CASSLSDTSGRRMYEQYF.

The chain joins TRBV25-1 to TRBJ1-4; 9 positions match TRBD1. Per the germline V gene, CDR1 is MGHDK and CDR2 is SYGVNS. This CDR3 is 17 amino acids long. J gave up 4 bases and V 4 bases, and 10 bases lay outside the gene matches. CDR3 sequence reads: CASSGQYTGGVNEKLFF. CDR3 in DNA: TGTGCCAGCAGTGGCCAATATACAGGGGGCGTTAATGAAAAACTGTTTTTT.

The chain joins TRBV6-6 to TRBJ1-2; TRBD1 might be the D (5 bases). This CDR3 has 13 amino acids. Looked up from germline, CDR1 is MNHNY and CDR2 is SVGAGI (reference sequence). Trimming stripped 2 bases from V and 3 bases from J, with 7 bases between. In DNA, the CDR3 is TGTGCCAGCAGTTACGGGGACTACTATGGCTACACCTTC. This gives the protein CASSYGDYYGYTF.

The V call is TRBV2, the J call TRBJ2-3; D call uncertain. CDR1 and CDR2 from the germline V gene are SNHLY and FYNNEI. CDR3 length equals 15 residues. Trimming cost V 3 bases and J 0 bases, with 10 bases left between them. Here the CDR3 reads CASSDRRVSTDTQYF. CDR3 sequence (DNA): TGTGCCAGCAGTGATCGTCGGGTGAGCACAGATACGCAGTATTTT.

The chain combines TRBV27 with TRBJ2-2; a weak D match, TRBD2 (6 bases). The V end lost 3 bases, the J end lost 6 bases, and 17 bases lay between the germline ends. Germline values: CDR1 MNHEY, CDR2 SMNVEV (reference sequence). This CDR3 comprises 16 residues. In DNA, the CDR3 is TGTGCCAGCAGTTTGGTCGGTCTAGCGCAGGCCGGGGAGCTGTTTTTT. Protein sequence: CASSLVGLAQAGELFF.

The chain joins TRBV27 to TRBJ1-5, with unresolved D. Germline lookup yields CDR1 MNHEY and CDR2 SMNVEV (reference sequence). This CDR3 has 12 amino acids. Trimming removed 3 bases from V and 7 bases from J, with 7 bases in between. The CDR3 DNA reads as TGTGCCAGCAGTTTTCCAGGCCAGCCCCAGCATTTT. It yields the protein CASSFPGQPQHF.

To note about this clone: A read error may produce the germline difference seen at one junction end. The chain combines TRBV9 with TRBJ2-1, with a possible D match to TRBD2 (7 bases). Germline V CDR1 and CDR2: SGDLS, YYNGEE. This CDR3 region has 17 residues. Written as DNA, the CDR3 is TGTGTCAGCAGCGTAGTTGGCGGGGGCTATGCGGACAATGAGCAGTTCTTC. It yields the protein CVSSVVGGGYADNEQFF.

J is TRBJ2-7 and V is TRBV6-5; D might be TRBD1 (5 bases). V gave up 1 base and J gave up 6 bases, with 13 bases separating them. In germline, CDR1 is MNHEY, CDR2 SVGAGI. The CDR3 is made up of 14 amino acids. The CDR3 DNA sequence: TGTGCCAGCAGTTACTTTAGGGGCAGTGGCGAGCAGTACTTC. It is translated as CASSYFRGSGEQYF.

CDR3 sequence reads: CASSSGQIAKNIQYF. CDR3 coding DNA: TGTGCCAGCAGTTCCGGACAGATAGCCAAAAACATTCAGTACTTC. The chain is built from TRBV28 and TRBJ2-4; weak D call: TRBD1 (6 bases). Germline CDR1 is MDHEN and CDR2 is SYDVKM. V shed 4 bases and J shed 0 bases, with 10 bases lying between them. The CDR3 runs 15 residues.